The 12 T cell receptor beta chains presented below share a single source sample, sequenced in a study of T cells in Graves' hyperthyroidism and ophthalmopathy. Using RNA transcripts as the source, TCR beta CDR3 regions were amplified. A set of HTBI primers served as the primers for a first-round RT-PCR of the TCR CDR3. TCRdb recomputed calls from the multiplex PCR reads with MiXCR, one row per CDR3 protein. There are under 600,000 distinct CDR3 sequences in the sample; roughly 15% occur only once, and under 3.5% lies in the top ten. Sequencing was performed on blood. The receptors shown here come from a woman in her 40s with Graves' ophthalmopathy.

Many counts were recorded for this clonotype. J is TRBJ2-5 and V is TRBV2, with unresolved D. Trimming took 0 bases from V and 2 from J, leaving 16 bases between them. The CDR3 totals 17 residues. Germline-derived CDR1 and CDR2 are SNHLY and FYNNEI. The CDR3 nucleotides read TGTGCCAGCAGTGAAGCGCCTTGGCAGAAGTTACAAGAGACCCAGTACTTC. Protein: CASSEAPWQKLQETQYF.

This clonotype was seen many times. The rearrangement links TRBV5-1 to TRBJ1-1; the D is unclear. V gave up 7 bases and J gave up 0 bases, with 13 bases separating them. The length of the CDR3 is 14 residues. Germline loops: CDR1 SGHRS, CDR2 YFSETQ. CDR3 coding DNA: TGCGCCAGCTCGCGTGGGGAGTTGAACACTGAAGCTTTCTTT. Translated, it gives CASSRGELNTEAFF.

This clonotype was seen a few times. The J gene is TRBJ2-7, the V gene TRBV20-1; 9 positions agree with TRBD1. J gave up 4 bases and V 6 bases, and 10 bases lay outside the gene matches. The CDR3 has 14 amino acids. Per the germline V gene, CDR1 is DFQATT and CDR2 is SNEGSKA (reference sequence). The CDR3 is CSAWTGQGRYEQYF. The CDR3, as DNA: TGCAGTGCGTGGACTGGACAGGGGAGGTACGAGCAGTACTTC.

In this sample, this clonotype turned up many times. The J gene is TRBJ2-7, the V gene TRBV2, with a tentative D call TRBD1 (7 bases). Trimming stripped 5 bases from V and 4 bases from J, with 18 bases between. Germline CDR1 is SNHLY and CDR2 is FYNNEI. The CDR3 length is 15 residues. The CDR3 sequence: CASSRNRGGDYEQYF. CDR3 DNA sequence: TGTGCCAGCAGTCGTAACAGGGGAGGAGATTACGAGCAGTACTTC.

This clonotype occurred many times. Here the CDR3 DNA reads TGTGCCAGCACTCTAGCGGATTACAATGAGCAGTTCTTC. Protein product: CASTLADYNEQFF. This rearrangement joins TRBV28 to TRBJ2-1, with 7 nucleotides matching TRBD2. The J segment lost 4 bases and the V segment lost 7 bases, leaving 4 bases of the junction unmatched. The V gene's germline CDR1 is MDHEN and CDR2 SYDVKM. CDR3 length equals 13 residues. Filled out from reference TRBV28 and TRBJ2-1, the complete variable domain reads DVKVTQSSRYLVKRTGEKVFLECVQDMDHENMFWYRQDPGLGLRLIYFSYDVKMKEKGDIPEGYSVSREKKERFSLILESASTNQTSMYLCASTLADYNEQFFGPGTRLTVL.

This clonotype was detected only a few times. A read error may account for a junction end that differs from germline. CDR3 loop: CASSLRGSDTGELFF. The DNA for the CDR3 is TGTGCTAGCAGCTTACGGGGATCCGACACCGGGGAGCTGTTTTTT. The rearrangement joins TRBV7-7 to TRBJ2-2, with D perhaps TRBD2 (5 bases). Germline-derived CDR1 and CDR2 are SSHAT and FNYEAQ (reference sequence). The CDR3 is 15 amino acids.

This clonotype showed up many times. The V call is TRBV28, the J call TRBJ2-2; D possibly corresponds to TRBD2 (5 bases). In germline, CDR1 is MDHEN, CDR2 SYDVKM. With 6 bases removed from V and 3 bases from J, the gap between germline ends came to 14 bases. The CDR3 contains 15 residues. The CDR3 nucleotides read TGTGCCAGCAGCTCCGCTGCGGACTACACCGGGGAGCTGTTTTTT. It is translated as CASSSAADYTGELFF. The entire variable domain, with the rest obtained from reference TRBV28 and TRBJ2-2, is as follows: DVKVTQSSRYLVKRTGEKVFLECVQDMDHENMFWYRQDPGLGLRLIYFSYDVKMKEKGDIPEGYSVSREKKERFSLILESASTNQTSMYLCASSSAADYTGELFFGEGSRLTVL.

This clonotype appeared many times. This CDR3 reads CASRPLGNTEAFF. CDR3 coding DNA: TGTGCCAGCAGACCACTGGGGAACACTGAAGCTTTCTTT. The rearrangement joins TRBV6-2 or TRBV6-3 to TRBJ1-1; no definite D call. The length of the CDR3 is 13 residues. In germline, CDR1 is MNHEY, CDR2 SVGEGT. Trimming took 6 bases from V and 1 from J, leaving 9 bases between them.

This sequence joins TRBV29-1 and TRBJ1-2, with TRBD1 identical over 12 bases. Germline CDR1 reads SQVTM; CDR2 reads ANQGSEA. The CDR3 spans 13 residues. The V segment lost 6 bases and the J segment 4 bases; nucleotides outside the gene matches: 3. CDR3 amino acids: CSVGTGGGYGYTF. CDR3 coding DNA: TGCAGCGTCGGGACAGGGGGCGGCTATGGCTACACCTTC.

This clonotype was counted at least ten times. The chain links TRBV30 to TRBJ2-5, with 9 bases lining up with TRBD1. With 0 bases clipped from V and 0 bases from J, the junction kept 5 bases outside the gene matches. The CDR3 totals 16 residues. Germline-derived CDR1 and CDR2 are GTSNPN and SVGIG (reference sequence). The CDR3 DNA follows: TGTGCCTGGAGTGTGATGGACAGGGGACACCAAGAGACCCAGTACTTC. This sequence encodes CAWSVMDRGHQETQYF.

The sample holds many counts of this clonotype. The genes are TRBV12-3 or TRBV12-4 and TRBJ1-1; D is unclear. The CDR3 consists of 13 residues. V was clipped by 3 bases and J by 3 bases, with 8 bases between them. CDR3 DNA sequence: TGTGCCAGCAGTTTTCGCCAATACACTGAAGCTTTCTTT. It is translated as CASSFRQYTEAFF.

The CDR3 region has the DNA TGTGCCAGCAGTGAAGAGGGGGCGCGAGGCTACACCTTC. Its translation is CASSEEGARGYTF. The chain combines TRBV6-1 with TRBJ1-2, with 7 bases lining up with TRBD1. J gave up 8 bases and V 1 base, and 4 bases lay outside the gene matches. The CDR3 has 13 residues. CDR1 MNHNS and CDR2 SASEGT come from the germline V gene.